The 2 T cell receptor beta chains given below trace back to one sample, sequenced in a study of blood T cells in healthy people across ages. Through a sample-barcoded 5' primer and a J-beta primer mix, a second PCR was run for roughly 7 to 12 cycles. TCRdb independently ran MiXCR on the 5' RACE reads; one entry per CDR3 protein. The sample holds about 1 million distinct CDR3 sequences, over 35% seen once. The specimen was blood. The receptors were gathered from a woman aged 60 to 75 in good health.

This clonotype was counted only a few times. The gene calls are TRBV6-6 and TRBJ2-3, with D tentatively TRBD1 or TRBD2 (6 bases each). The CDR3 consists of 14 residues. Germline V gene sequence: CDR1 MNHNY, CDR2 SVGAGI (reference sequence). The V and J ends lost 9 bases and 4 bases respectively, with 17 bases between them. The DNA for the CDR3 is TGTGCCAGTGCCCTAACTAGGGGGGCAGATACGCAGTATTTT. This sequence encodes CASALTRGADTQYF.

This clonotype was observed a single time. The gene calls are TRBV18 and TRBJ2-1; the D is unclear. Trimming removed 2 bases from V and 6 bases from J, with 20 bases in between. Germline V gene lookup returns CDR1 KGHSH and CDR2 LQKENI. The CDR3 sequence is 17 residues long. CDR3 loop: CASSPVVGIEFGNEQFF. The DNA of the CDR3 is TGTGCCAGCTCACCAGTCGTTGGGATAGAGTTCGGCAATGAGCAGTTCTTC. Full variable domain (remainder filled in from reference TRBV18 and TRBJ2-1): NAGVMQNPRHLVRRRGQEARLRCSPMKGHSHVYWYRQLPEEGLKFMVYLQKENIIDESGMPKERFSAEFPKEGPSILRIQQVVRGDSAAYFCASSPVVGIEFGNEQFFGPGTRLTVL.